The clone carrying this T cell receptor (beta chain) was seen a handful of times. Germline CDR1 DFQATT, CDR2 SNEGSKA (reference sequence). The CDR3 has 15 residues. Trimming pared 0 bases from V and 3 bases from J, leaving 14 bases between. Amplified TCR beta CDR3 regions derived from RNA transcripts. Primed by the HTBI set, a first-round RT-PCR was run on the TCR CDR3. From the multiplex PCR reads, TCRdb called clonotypes with MiXCR, one entry per CDR3 protein. The sample shows about 690,000 distinct CDR3 sequences, approximately 15% of them seen only once. Patients counted as stable if ophthalmopathy did not develop within 18 months. Aged 18 to 65, the patients had hyperthyroidism that was newly diagnosed and had lasted under 2 months. Uncontrolled infections, other autoimmune diseases, pregnancy or lactation led to exclusion of patients. The source of the sample is a study of T cells in Graves' hyperthyroidism and ophthalmopathy.

The rearrangement uses TRBV20-1 and TRBJ1-2; D possibly corresponds to TRBD1 (5 bases). This receptor was obtained from a man between 50 and 59 years old with Graves' hyperthyroidism. The sequenced material came from blood. The DNA of the CDR3 is TGCAGTGCTAGAGATGCGGGGGGATCCCACTATGGCTACACCTTC. Protein: CSARDAGGSHYGYTF.